The 19 T cell receptor beta chains presented below share a single source sample, sequenced in a study of shared clonotypes between healthy human individuals. Some clones are missing from TCRdb's copy, which holds only in-frame ones; the method was immunoSEQ multiplex PCR. Of hundreds of thousands of clones listed, 90% to 97% are singletons. CD8 cells classed as naive were CD45RO-negative and positively selected for CCR7, excluding terminally differentiated effector memory CD45RA+ cells. Source material: naive CD8+ T cells sorted from blood. These receptors all stem from a woman aged 25 to 39 in good health.

V is TRBV29-1 and J is TRBJ2-1; 8 bases are shared with TRBD2. With V trimmed by 0 bases and J by 5 bases, 9 bases remained unmatched. This CDR3 comprises 16 residues. The germline gives CDR1 SQVTM, CDR2 ANQGSEA. The CDR3 DNA sequence: TGCAGCGTTGAAGATCTATCGGGAGGGTACCACAATGAGCAGTTCTTC. This encodes CSVEDLSGGYHNEQFF.

The chain is built from TRBV7-9 and TRBJ2-1, with D unresolved. This CDR3 contains 15 residues. Germline loops: CDR1 SEHNR, CDR2 FQNEAQ (reference sequence). V lost 3 bases and J lost 3, with 12 bases in between. The CDR3 region is CASSFVEPRYNEQFF. The CDR3 DNA reads TGTGCCAGCAGCTTCGTGGAGCCACGCTACAATGAGCAGTTCTTC.

The count of this clone is one. This chain connects TRBV7-8 to TRBJ2-3; the D gene is possibly TRBD2 (5 bases). CDR3 length: 17 amino acids. Per germline, CDR1 SGHVS and CDR2 FQNEAQ. V lost 4 bases to trimming and J lost 6 bases, with 23 bases between them. The CDR3 sequence is CASSSVEAGRWADTQYF. The CDR3 DNA follows: TGTGCCAGCAGCTCCGTAGAGGCGGGCCGCTGGGCGGATACGCAGTATTTT. The whole variable domain, remainder taken from reference TRBV7-8 and TRBJ2-3, is GAGVSQSPRYKVAKRGQDVALRCDPISGHVSLFWYQQALGQGPEFLTYFQNEAQLDKSGLPSDRFFAERPEGSVSTLKIQRTQQEDSAVYLCASSSVEAGRWADTQYFGPGTRLTVL.

The V gene is TRBV30, the J gene TRBJ1-1; D not resolved. CDR1 and CDR2 from the germline V gene are GTSNPN and SVGIG (reference sequence). This CDR3 contains 14 residues. Trimming removed 3 bases from V and 4 bases from J, with 15 bases in between. The CDR3 nucleotides read TGTGCCTGGAGCCTTAGTCCGGGAGGCACTGAAGCTTTCTTT. Translated, it gives CAWSLSPGGTEAFF.

In regard to this clone: In the same sample, other DNA sequences code for this CDR3. The V call is TRBV28, the J call TRBJ2-4; D not resolved. The CDR3 has 11 amino acids. Germline CDR1 reads MDHEN; CDR2 reads SYDVKM. V was shortened by 1 base and J by 8 bases, with 3 bases between the two germline ends. The CDR3 reads CASSLSDIQYF. CDR3 in DNA: TGTGCCAGCAGTTTATCCGACATTCAGTACTTC.

The chain combines TRBV6-1 with TRBJ2-5, with 7 positions matching TRBD1. Germline V gives CDR1 MNHNS, CDR2 SASEGT. The J segment lost 0 bases and the V segment lost 2 bases, leaving 12 bases of the junction unmatched. The CDR3 consists of 18 residues. Here the CDR3 DNA reads TGTGCCAGCAGTGAACTGGTAACGGGACAGTCGTACCAAGAGACCCAGTACTTC. Residues: CASSELVTGQSYQETQYF.

V and J are TRBV2 and TRBJ1-1; 10 nucleotides line up with TRBD1. The V and J ends lost 6 bases and 4 bases, in that order; junction bases with no gene match: 11. This CDR3 is built from 16 residues. CDR1 is SNHLY, CDR2 FYNNEI, per germline. The CDR3 is CASRGRQGAAVTEAFF. The CDR3 DNA sequence: TGTGCCAGCAGAGGTCGACAGGGGGCAGCGGTCACTGAAGCTTTCTTT.

The chain combines TRBV5-8 with TRBJ1-1; D not resolved. Per germline, CDR1 SGHTS and CDR2 YDEGEE. V shed 4 bases and J shed 1 base, with 11 bases lying between them. CDR3 length equals 14 residues. The CDR3: CASSLGRPNTEAFF. CDR3 bases: TGTGCCAGCAGCCTAGGACGGCCGAACACTGAAGCTTTCTTT.

This clone showed up just a few times. The genes are TRBV13 and TRBJ1-2, with 7 bases identical to TRBD1. The CDR3 spans 17 residues. Per the germline V gene, CDR1 is PRHDT and CDR2 is FYEKMQ (reference sequence). With 4 bases clipped from V and 8 bases from J, the junction kept 19 bases outside the gene matches. CDR3 region: CASSSSGPGDRDEGYTF. The CDR3 DNA reads as TGTGCCAGCAGCTCTAGCGGCCCGGGAGACAGGGACGAGGGCTACACCTTC.

The V gene is TRBV2, the J gene TRBJ2-1; 16 bases fit TRBD2. Per germline, CDR1 SNHLY and CDR2 FYNNEI. The CDR3 spans 20 residues. Germline trimming cut 5 bases from V and 6 bases from J; bases unmatched to any gene: 16. CDR3 in amino acids: CASSIGGTSGRASTANEQFF. The CDR3 nucleotides are TGTGCCAGCAGTATTGGGGGGACTAGCGGGAGGGCCTCTACGGCCAATGAGCAGTTCTTC.

This chain connects TRBV28 to TRBJ1-5, with 8 nucleotides matching TRBD1. In germline, CDR1 is MDHEN, CDR2 SYDVKM. The CDR3 has 15 residues. V shed 5 bases, J shed 3 bases, and the junction held 6 bases outside the gene matches. The CDR3 region has the DNA TGTGCCAGCAGTACGGACAGGGAAACCAATCAGCCCCAGCATTTT. This translates into CASSTDRETNQPQHF.

Details on this clone: In the same sample, other DNA sequences code for this CDR3. This sequence joins TRBV19 and TRBJ1-5; TRBD1 might be the D (5 bases). The CDR3 has 14 amino acids. In germline, CDR1 is LNHDA, CDR2 SQIVND (reference sequence). Trimming stripped 6 bases from V and 1 base from J, with 10 bases between. This CDR3 reads CASSVRDSNQPQHF. CDR3 bases: TGTGCCAGTAGCGTCCGGGACAGCAATCAGCCCCAGCATTTT.

The CDR3: CSDRAVGVRRDEQFF. The CDR3 DNA is TGCAGCGACCGGGCGGTGGGAGTACGCCGGGATGAGCAGTTCTTC. The chain has TRBV29-1 and TRBJ2-1, with D maybe TRBD2 (5 bases). This CDR3 has 15 amino acids. V dropped 7 bases and J dropped 8 bases, with 24 bases sitting between them. Looked up from germline, CDR1 is SQVTM and CDR2 is ANQGSEA.

The chain uses TRBV6-5 and TRBJ1-1, with no clear D. Trimming removed 8 bases from V and 1 base from J, with 8 bases in between. Germline CDR1 reads MNHEY; CDR2 reads SVGAGI. This CDR3 comprises 12 residues. Here the CDR3 DNA reads TGTGCCAGCGGAAAACAGAACACTGAAGCTTTCTTT. Translation: CASGKQNTEAFF.

The gene calls are TRBV19 and TRBJ1-5; TRBD1 matches 8 bases. After removal of 6 bases from V and 4 bases from J, the junction contained 8 bases not matched to a gene. In germline, CDR1 is LNHDA, CDR2 SQIVND (reference sequence). CDR3 length: 15 residues. CDR3 DNA: TGTGCCAGTAGCACGACAGGGGCCGAAAATCAGCCCCAGCATTTT. Translating it yields CASSTTGAENQPQHF.

The gene calls are TRBV29-1 and TRBJ2-7; a weak D match, TRBD2 (6 bases). This CDR3 is 14 amino acids long. The germline gives CDR1 SQVTM, CDR2 ANQGSEA. Trimming took 3 bases from V and 1 from J, leaving 13 bases between them. CDR3 amino acids: CSVETGLHSYEQYF. The CDR3 DNA reads TGCAGCGTTGAGACGGGACTTCATTCCTACGAGCAGTACTTC.

The rearrangement uses TRBV28 and TRBJ1-1; D remains ambiguous. The CDR3 has 12 amino acids. V was trimmed by 5 bases and J by 1 base, leaving 5 bases between them. Germline CDR1 and CDR2: MDHEN and SYDVKM. For the CDR3, the DNA is TGTGCCAGCAGTCCCAGGAACACTGAAGCTTTCTTT. Its translation: CASSPRNTEAFF.

The chain is built from TRBV27 and TRBJ2-2, with D tentatively TRBD1 or TRBD2 (5 bases each). Germline loops: CDR1 MNHEY, CDR2 SMNVEV (reference sequence). The CDR3 spans 13 residues. V was trimmed by 5 bases and J by 4 bases, leaving 8 bases between them. This CDR3 is CASSGGTTGELFF. The CDR3 nucleotides read TGTGCCAGCAGTGGTGGGACCACCGGGGAGCTGTTTTTT.

Of note for this clone: Other DNA variants within this sample encode the same CDR3. The chain combines TRBV5-4 with TRBJ1-1, with TRBD1 identical over 8 bases. CDR3 length: 12 amino acids. Trimming took 3 bases from V and 7 from J; bases not matched to a gene: 2. CDR1 is SGHNT and CDR2 is YYREEE in the germline V gene (reference sequence). CDR3: CASSWGTGEAFF. Here the CDR3 DNA reads TGTGCCAGCAGCTGGGGGACAGGTGAAGCTTTCTTT.